This TCR beta chain was captured by sequencing in a study of T cells in Graves' hyperthyroidism and ophthalmopathy. General study findings and limits: Ophthalmopathy cases were set apart from stable hyperthyroidism by a 13 V-J model. In the blood, most expanded thyroid clonotypes above 0.001 appeared as well.

J lost 0 bases, V lost 1 base, and 13 bases had no gene match. Per germline, CDR1 SGHDT and CDR2 YYEEEE. The CDR3 is 19 residues long. Template material for amplifying TCR beta CDR3 regions consisted of RNA transcripts. An initial round of RT-PCR targeting the TCR CDR3 relied on the HTBI primer set. TCRdb ran MiXCR on the multiplex PCR reads and lists one entry per CDR3 protein. The sample shows 550,000 to 700,000 distinct CDR3 sequences, around 45% of them seen only once. This clonotype was counted ten times or more. The antigen is undetermined. Clinical symptoms, serum thyroxine and TRAb, thyroid ultrasound and orbital computed tomography together formed the diagnostic basis.

The rearrangement joins TRBV5-6 to TRBJ1-3; TRBD1 agrees at 7 bases. The clonotype originates from an adult woman with Graves' disease, either hyperthyroidism or ophthalmopathy (not recorded which). The sequenced sample consisted of peripheral blood or thyroid tissue (not recorded which). CDR3: CASSLRGTEFLSSGNTIYF. CDR3 in DNA: TGTGCCAGCAGCTTGCGCGGGACAGAGTTTCTTAGCTCTGGAAACACCATATATTTT.